The next 11 T cell receptor beta chains were all read from a single sample in a study of T cell responses to AZD1222 COVID-19 vaccine. Clones were sequenced by immunoSEQ multiplex PCR, and TCRdb holds only the in-frame ones, with some missing. In the table there are some 110,000 clones, approximately 90% of which are singletons. This specimen was peripheral blood, taken 28 days after the second AZD1222 dose. Every receptor here comes from an adult who received the AZD1222 COVID-19 vaccine.

The gene calls are TRBV7-9 and TRBJ2-3, with 8 bases aligning to TRBD2. The CDR3 sequence is 14 residues long. The V segment lost 5 bases and the J segment 4 bases; nucleotides outside the gene matches: 5. Germline values: CDR1 SEHNR, CDR2 FQNEAQ (reference sequence). The CDR3 is CASSPGGASDTQYF. The CDR3 DNA is TGTGCCAGCAGCCCCGGGGGGGCATCAGATACGCAGTATTTT.

This clone was found once. J is TRBJ1-2 and V is TRBV18; no clear D. CDR3 length equals 12 residues. V lost 3 bases and J 8 bases, leaving 10 bases between the germline ends. From germline, CDR1 is KGHSH and CDR2 LQKENI. DNA of the CDR3: TGTGCCAGCTCACCTTCCGGGAAGGGCTACACCTTC. Translated, it gives CASSPSGKGYTF.

The V and J genes are TRBV19 and TRBJ1-2, with D possibly TRBD1 on 5 matching bases. The germline gives CDR1 LNHDA, CDR2 SQIVND (reference sequence). The CDR3 runs to 15 residues. The V gene lost 7 bases and the J gene lost 4 bases, with 19 bases spanning the gap. The CDR3 sequence is CASTQQVQTSYGYTF. CDR3 nucleotide sequence: TGTGCCAGTACCCAACAGGTACAGACTAGCTATGGCTACACCTTC.

The chain has TRBV4-2 and TRBJ2-7; D is unclear. CDR1 LGHNA and CDR2 YNFKEQ come from the germline V gene. The germline V and J ends were trimmed by 1 base and 3 bases, with 7 bases remaining between them. This CDR3 is 13 amino acids long. CDR3 nucleotides: TGTGCCAGCAGCCAAGTTGACAACTACGAGCAGTACTTC. Protein: CASSQVDNYEQYF.

The J gene is TRBJ2-2, the V gene TRBV28; 12 nucleotides agree with TRBD2. Per the germline V gene, CDR1 is MDHEN and CDR2 is SYDVKM. V shed 7 bases, J shed 7 bases, and the junction held 10 bases outside the gene matches. The CDR3 runs to 16 residues. This CDR3 is CASTQRTSGIYGELFF. In nucleotides, the CDR3 is TGTGCCAGCACCCAAAGGACTAGCGGGATCTACGGGGAGCTGTTTTTT.

The chain uses TRBV7-8 and TRBJ1-4; tentative D call: TRBD1 (6 bases). Germline V lookup: CDR1 SGHVS, CDR2 FQNEAQ. Trimming removed 3 bases from V and 7 bases from J, with 15 bases in between. CDR3 length: 15 residues. The CDR3 DNA reads TGTGCCAGCAGCTTCGACAGGAGGGGGAGTGAAAAACTGTTTTTT. It codes for CASSFDRRGSEKLFF.

J is TRBJ2-7 and V is TRBV29-1; 7 bases line up with TRBD1. With V trimmed by 6 bases and J by 6 bases, 20 bases remained unmatched. This CDR3 spans 16 amino acids. Germline CDR1 is SQVTM and CDR2 is ANQGSEA. CDR3 region: CSVEHLRPGQQGEQYF. The CDR3 DNA follows: TGCAGCGTCGAACACTTAAGACCGGGACAGCAGGGCGAGCAGTACTTC.

The chain carries TRBV19 and TRBJ2-2; D is possibly TRBD1 or TRBD2 (5 bases each). V shed 10 bases and J shed 1 base, with 13 bases lying between them. Germline loops: CDR1 LNHDA, CDR2 SQIVND (reference sequence). The CDR3 consists of 14 residues. The CDR3 here is CATRRTQNTGELFF. CDR3 DNA sequence: TGTGCCACCAGGAGGACACAGAACACCGGGGAGCTGTTTTTT.

The chain employs TRBV6-2 or TRBV6-3 and TRBJ2-2, with 12 bases lining up with TRBD2. Trimming took 2 bases from V and 5 from J; bases not matched to a gene: 12. The CDR3 has 19 amino acids. Germline CDR1 MNHEY, CDR2 SVGEGT. The CDR3, as DNA: TGTGCCAGCAGTTACCCCCTAGCGGGGGGGCCGGGGAAGACCGGGGAGCTGTTTTTT. Protein sequence: CASSYPLAGGPGKTGELFF.

The V and J genes are TRBV7-2 and TRBJ2-7; 7 positions agree with TRBD1. The CDR3 loop spans 15 amino acids. The germline V gene has CDR1 SGHTA and CDR2 FQGNSA. With V trimmed by 4 bases and J by 1 base, 7 bases remained unmatched. CDR3 in amino acids: CASSSSGTESYEQYF. In DNA form, the CDR3 reads TGTGCCAGCAGCTCATCCGGGACAGAGTCCTACGAGCAGTACTTC.

This sequence joins TRBV9 and TRBJ1-2; 9 bases line up with TRBD1. The ends lost 6 bases at V and 7 bases at J; junction bases unmatched: 10. This CDR3 contains 14 residues. CDR1 is SGDLS, CDR2 YYNGEE, per germline. CDR3 nucleotide sequence: TGTGCCAGCACTACTACGACAGGGGGAAGTGGCTACACCTTC. It is translated as CASTTTTGGSGYTF. Looking up the rest from reference TRBV9 and TRBJ1-2 gives the full variable domain: DSGVTQTPKHLITATGQRVTLRCSPRSGDLSVYWYQQSLDQGLQFLIQYYNGEERAKGNILERFSAQQFPDLHSELNLSSLELGDSALYFCASTTTTGGSGYTFGSGTRLTVV.